This T cell receptor beta chain was found in a study of blood T cells in healthy people across ages. Primers used in a second PCR of roughly 6 to 11 cycles were a sample-barcoded 5' primer and a J-beta primer mix. TCRdb analysed the 5' RACE reads with MiXCR anew, one entry per CDR3 protein. The sample carries 450,000 to 700,000 distinct CDR3 sequences, roughly a quarter recorded once. On this clonotype: Its antigen remains unidentified.

Study-level points and caveats: Donors of long life had a larger count of naive CD4+ cells and greater diversity than aged donors.

Source material: blood. The clonotype originates from a woman aged 70 to 79 in good health.

The CDR3 DNA is TGCAGCGTTGAAAGGGGGGTAGGACAGCATGAGCAGTTCTTC. Translated: CSVERGVGQHEQFF. The rearrangement links TRBV29-1 to TRBJ2-1; D is tentatively TRBD1 or TRBD2 (6 bases each). CDR3 size: 14 residues. Germline loops: CDR1 SQVTM, CDR2 ANQGSEA. Trimming shortened V by 2 bases and J by 8 bases, and 16 bases separated the two germline ends.